Below, 26 T cell receptor beta chains from the same sample are listed, as sequenced in a study of response to subunit inactivated influenza vaccine. TCRdb reprocessed the RT-PCR reads via MiXCR and lists one record per CDR3 protein. The sample holds around 650,000 distinct CDR3 sequences; less than 20% are singletons and the top ten take approximately 10%. Source: PBMCs from blood, taken 11 to 12 days after vaccination. All receptors derive from a man aged 50 to 60 who received an inactivated influenza vaccine.

The V gene is TRBV7-6, the J gene TRBJ1-4; unclear D gene. Germline assignment: CDR1 SGHVS and CDR2 FNYEAQ. The CDR3 is 15 residues long. The ends were cut back, 1 base at V and 3 bases at J, with 9 bases in the middle. The CDR3 DNA reads as TGTGCCAGCAGCTTAGAACCCGGGGCTAATGAAAAACTGTTTTTT. Translated, it gives CASSLEPGANEKLFF.

This CDR3 is CAISESEGSPLHF. The CDR3 DNA is TGTGCCATCAGTGAGTCGGAGGGTTCACCCCTCCACTTT. This chain uses TRBV10-3 with TRBJ1-6; no clear D. Germline V gene data show CDR1 as ENHRY and CDR2 as SYGVKD. V shed 0 bases and J shed 9 bases, with 6 bases lying between them. The CDR3 is 13 amino acids.

The rearrangement uses TRBV15 and TRBJ2-3; 8 nucleotides align to TRBD2. The V segment lost 1 base and the J segment 8 bases; nucleotides outside the gene matches: 2. This CDR3 region has 13 residues. Germline CDR1 LNHNV, CDR2 YYDKDF (reference sequence). CDR3 protein: CATSRGLAGTQYF. For the CDR3, the DNA is TGTGCCACCAGCAGAGGTCTAGCGGGTACGCAGTATTTT.

This clonotype has just a few counts. The rearrangement uses TRBV9 and TRBJ1-1; no clear D gene. Germline CDR1 and CDR2: SGDLS and YYNGEE. The V end lost 2 bases, the J end lost 0 bases, and 14 bases lay between the germline ends. The CDR3 is 16 residues long. The CDR3 protein is CASSVGPNALNTEAFF. The CDR3 DNA reads as TGTGCCAGCAGCGTTGGGCCAAACGCCTTGAACACTGAAGCTTTCTTT.

This clonotype was detected many times. CDR3 residues: CASSYSTGLAAILSETQYF. As DNA, the CDR3 is TGTGCCAGCAGTTACTCGACCGGACTAGCGGCCATCCTGAGCGAGACCCAGTACTTC. This chain links TRBV6-2 or TRBV6-3 with TRBJ2-5, with TRBD2 matching over 10 bases. Germline V gene sequence: CDR1 MNHEY, CDR2 SVGEGT. With 0 bases clipped from V and 5 bases from J, the junction kept 15 bases outside the gene matches. This CDR3 is 19 amino acids long.

This clonotype was counted a few times. The V and J genes are TRBV27 and TRBJ2-7; no definite D call. Germline CDR1 and CDR2: MNHEY and SMNVEV (reference sequence). V dropped 6 bases and J dropped 3 bases, with 15 bases sitting between them. The CDR3 totals 14 residues. The DNA for the CDR3 is TGTGCCAGCAGCCGGTCGGGCGCCGGCTACGAGCAGTACTTC. It translates to CASSRSGAGYEQYF.

This clonotype was found many times. V and J are TRBV5-1 and TRBJ2-1; D is uncertain. Trimming stripped 1 base from V and 6 bases from J, with 5 bases between. Germline CDR1 reads SGHRS; CDR2 reads YFSETQ. There are 12 residues in the CDR3. For the CDR3, the DNA is TGCGCCAGCAGCTTGTCCAGCAATGAGCAGTTCTTC. Amino acid sequence: CASSLSSNEQFF.

This clonotype came up a few times. This chain uses TRBV5-1 with TRBJ1-2; a weak D match, TRBD1 (5 bases). The CDR3 totals 15 residues. Germline lookup yields CDR1 SGHRS and CDR2 YFSETQ. Deletions cut 1 base from V and 5 bases from J, with 15 bases between. The CDR3 loop reads CASSLQTRDRYGYTF. The CDR3 DNA follows: TGCGCCAGCAGCTTGCAAACTAGAGACAGATATGGCTACACCTTC. The full variable domain, with the rest looked up from reference TRBV5-1 and TRBJ1-2, is KAGVTQTPRYLIKTRGQQVTLSCSPISGHRSVSWYQQTPGQGLQFLFEYFSETQRNKGNFPGRFSGRQFSNSRSEMNVSTLELGDSALYLCASSLQTRDRYGYTFGSGTRLTVV.

The chain's CDR3 is CAISVPPIYEQYF. CDR3 coding DNA: TGTGCCATCAGTGTTCCGCCAATCTACGAGCAGTACTTC. The chain recombines TRBV10-3 with TRBJ2-7; D remains unclear. V was clipped by 4 bases and J by 3 bases, with 10 bases between them. The CDR3 runs to 13 residues. CDR1 ENHRY and CDR2 SYGVKD come from the germline V gene.

V and J are TRBV2 and TRBJ1-3; D is unresolved. From germline, CDR1 is SNHLY and CDR2 FYNNEI. The CDR3 runs 13 residues. V was cut by 4 bases and J by 4 bases, with 8 bases left in between. CDR3 sequence (DNA): TGTGCCAGCAGTGCTGGGTTAGGAAACACCATATATTTT. It yields the protein CASSAGLGNTIYF.

This clonotype was observed many times. The genes are TRBV2 and TRBJ1-2; D is uncertain. Germline-derived CDR1 and CDR2 are SNHLY and FYNNEI. The CDR3 loop spans 15 amino acids. The V end was cut by 7 bases, the J end by 3 bases, with 18 bases between. DNA of the CDR3: TGTGCCAGCACCCCAATGCAGGCTATTGACTATGGCTACACCTTC. Translated: CASTPMQAIDYGYTF.

This clonotype was seen many times. The genes are TRBV29-1 and TRBJ2-7, with 10 bases aligning to TRBD1. The germline gives CDR1 SQVTM, CDR2 ANQGSEA. The junction had 7 bases not matched to a gene; V was cut back by 4 bases and J by 4 bases. There are 14 residues in the CDR3. This chain's CDR3 is CSVVKGQGSYEQYF. CDR3 coding DNA: TGCAGCGTTGTTAAGGGACAGGGGTCTTACGAGCAGTACTTC.

The CDR3 sequence: CASSPQVGGTDTQYF. DNA of the CDR3: TGTGCCAGCTCACCACAGGTGGGGGGTACAGATACGCAGTATTTT. V is TRBV18 and J is TRBJ2-3, with D perhaps TRBD2 (6 bases). Germline V gene sequence: CDR1 KGHSH, CDR2 LQKENI. This CDR3 region has 15 residues. V was trimmed by 1 base and J by 3 bases, leaving 11 bases between them.

There are a few counts of this clonotype. The chain uses TRBV15 and TRBJ2-7; the match to TRBD2 covers 10 bases. After removal of 5 bases from V and 4 bases from J, the junction contained 8 bases not matched to a gene. CDR1 LNHNV and CDR2 YYDKDF come from the germline V gene (reference sequence). The CDR3 extends over 15 amino acids. Here the CDR3 reads CATSVTAGGPYEQYF. The CDR3 nucleotides read TGTGCCACCAGCGTAACAGCGGGAGGGCCATACGAGCAGTACTTC.

This rearrangement joins TRBV20-1 to TRBJ2-5; TRBD2 aligns across 11 bases. V lost 5 bases and J lost 3; bases outside the gene matches: 5. The CDR3 is 14 amino acids. Germline CDR1 reads DFQATT; CDR2 reads SNEGSKA (reference sequence). The chain's CDR3 is CSAGKTSGEETQYF. In nucleotides, the CDR3 is TGCAGTGCTGGAAAGACTAGCGGGGAAGAGACCCAGTACTTC.

The chain is built from TRBV15 and TRBJ2-1; D possibly corresponds to TRBD2 (5 bases). Per the germline V gene, CDR1 is LNHNV and CDR2 is YYDKDF (reference sequence). Trimming cost V 5 bases and J 8 bases, with 22 bases left between them. The CDR3 has 16 amino acids. CDR3 nucleotide sequence: TGTGCCACCAGCCCCCACTCCGAGGGAGACGGATATGAGCAGTTCTTC. Its translation is CATSPHSEGDGYEQFF.

Only a few counts were recorded for this clonotype. J is TRBJ2-7 and V is TRBV7-2, with 11 bases matching TRBD2. The germline CDR1 and CDR2 sequences are SGHTA and FQGNSA. The CDR3 has 14 residues. Trimming took 7 bases from V and 4 from J; bases not matched to a gene: 6. Here the CDR3 DNA reads TGTGCCAGCAATTTAGCGGGGGGGTTATACGAGCAGTACTTC. Its protein product is CASNLAGGLYEQYF.

This clonotype has just a few counts. This chain joins TRBV3-1 and TRBJ2-7, with 9 bases fitting TRBD1. Germline lookup yields CDR1 LGHDT and CDR2 YNNKEL (reference sequence). The CDR3 length is 17 residues. The trim removed 5 bases at V and 0 bases at J, leaving 11 bases unmatched. CDR3 protein: CASSTHYGTGISYEQYF. The CDR3 nucleotides are TGTGCCAGCAGCACCCACTATGGGACAGGGATCTCCTACGAGCAGTACTTC.

This clonotype was seen a few times. This rearrangement joins TRBV12-3 or TRBV12-4 to TRBJ2-7; no definite D call. V dropped 3 bases and J dropped 5 bases, with 5 bases sitting between them. The CDR3 sequence is 11 residues long. The CDR3 DNA sequence: TGTGCCAGCAGTTTCGGTCACGAGCAGTACTTC. It is translated as CASSFGHEQYF.

In this sample, this clonotype turned up a few times. CDR3 sequence reads: CSARDREAYEQYF. Here the CDR3 DNA reads TGCAGTGCTAGGGACAGGGAGGCCTACGAGCAGTACTTC. The rearrangement joins TRBV20-1 to TRBJ2-7; 8 positions agree with TRBD1. The CDR3 has 13 amino acids. Germline lookup yields CDR1 DFQATT and CDR2 SNEGSKA (reference sequence). V shed 3 bases, J shed 2 bases, and the junction held 3 bases outside the gene matches.

The chain uses TRBV7-2 and TRBJ2-7; D perhaps matches TRBD2 (6 bases). CDR1 is SGHTA, CDR2 FQGNSA, per germline. The CDR3 has 15 amino acids. The V gene lost 2 bases and the J gene lost 1 base, with 12 bases spanning the gap. CDR3 protein: CASSLREDESYEQYF. The CDR3 bases are TGTGCCAGCAGCTTAAGGGAGGACGAATCCTACGAGCAGTACTTC.

This clonotype showed up many times. This chain joins TRBV5-6 and TRBJ2-3, with 7 bases fitting TRBD1. The CDR3 extends over 15 amino acids. Germline trimming cut 4 bases from V and 7 bases from J; bases unmatched to any gene: 12. CDR1 and CDR2 (germline): SGHDT, YYEEEE. CDR3 coding DNA: TGTGCCAGCAGCCTACGACAGGGTTCGCGGCATACGCAGTATTTT. Translation gives CASSLRQGSRHTQYF.

In this sample, this clonotype turned up a few times. V usage is TRBV6-2 or TRBV6-3 and J usage is TRBJ1-6; D ambiguous. This CDR3 spans 17 amino acids. Between the trimmed V and J ends, which lost 3 bases and 0 bases, there was a span of 12 bases. Germline CDR1 MNHEY, CDR2 SVGEGT. The CDR3 sequence: CASSYPTGSSYNSPLHF. The CDR3 DNA is TGTGCCAGCAGTTATCCGACGGGGAGCTCCTATAATTCACCCCTCCACTTT.

There are a few counts of this clonotype. For the CDR3, the DNA is TGCAGCGTCCAGGGGGCGCTTGGCCAGCCCCAGCATTTT. This codes for CSVQGALGQPQHF. The chain couples TRBV29-1 to TRBJ1-5; TRBD1 aligns across 8 bases. After removal of 6 bases from V and 7 bases from J, the junction contained 8 bases not matched to a gene. Looked up from germline, CDR1 is SQVTM and CDR2 is ANQGSEA. CDR3 length equals 13 residues.

This clonotype was recorded a few times. Written as DNA, the CDR3 is TGTGCCAGCAGCTTAGCGGCAGGGACCTACGAGCAGTACTTC. Translated, it gives CASSLAAGTYEQYF. The rearrangement joins TRBV7-2 to TRBJ2-7; tentative D call: TRBD1 (5 bases). Germline V gene lookup returns CDR1 SGHTA and CDR2 FQGNSA. CDR3 length: 14 residues. V was clipped by 0 bases and J by 2 bases, with 8 bases between them.

The chain joins TRBV10-1 to TRBJ2-7; perhaps D is TRBD1 or TRBD2 (6 bases each). This CDR3 spans 15 amino acids. V was cut by 6 bases and J by 1 base, with 16 bases left in between. CDR1 WNHNN and CDR2 SYGVQD come from the germline V gene (reference sequence). The CDR3 loop is CASRRRGTRSYEQYF. CDR3 nucleotides: TGCGCCAGCAGGAGGAGGGGGACACGATCCTACGAGCAGTACTTC.